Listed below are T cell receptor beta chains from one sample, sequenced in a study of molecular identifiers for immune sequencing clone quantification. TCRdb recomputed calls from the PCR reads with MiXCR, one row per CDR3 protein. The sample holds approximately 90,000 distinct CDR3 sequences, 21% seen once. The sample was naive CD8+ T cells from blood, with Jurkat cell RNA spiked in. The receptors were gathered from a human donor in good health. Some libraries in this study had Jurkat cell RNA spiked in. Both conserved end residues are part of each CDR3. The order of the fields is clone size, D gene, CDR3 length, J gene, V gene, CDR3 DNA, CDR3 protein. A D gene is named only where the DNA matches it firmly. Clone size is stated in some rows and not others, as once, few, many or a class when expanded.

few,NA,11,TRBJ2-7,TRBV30,TGTGCAACGGGGGTTTCCTACGAGCAGTACTTC,CATGVSYEQYF
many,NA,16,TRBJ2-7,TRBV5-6,TGTGCCAGCAGCTTGCCGACCCGGGCAACCTCCTACGAGCAGTACTTC,CASSLPTRATSYEQYF
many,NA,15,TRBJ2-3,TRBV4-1,TGCGCCAGCAGCCAGGCCGGGCCGGCGGTGGATACGCAGTATTTT,CASSQAGPAVDTQYF
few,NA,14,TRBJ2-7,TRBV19,TGTGCCAGTAGTATCTTCCAGGGGTCCTACGAGCAGTACTTC,CASSIFQGSYEQYF
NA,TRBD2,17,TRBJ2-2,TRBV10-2,TGCGCCAGCAGTGCCGACGGACTAGCGATAGGGACCGGGGAGCTGTTTTTT,CASSADGLAIGTGELFF
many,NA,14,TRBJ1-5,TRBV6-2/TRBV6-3,TGTGCCAGCAGTCCGTCGGGTAGCAATCAGCCCCAGCATTTT,CASSPSGSNQPQHF
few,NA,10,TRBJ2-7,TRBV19,TGTGCCAGTAGTATGAACGAGCAGTACTTC,CASSMNEQYF
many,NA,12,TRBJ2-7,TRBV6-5,TGTGCCAGCAGTCAAGGGGGTAACGAGCAGTACTTC,CASSQGGNEQYF
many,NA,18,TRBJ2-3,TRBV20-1,TGCAGTGCCCGAGGATATCCAGCGGCCCCCCCCAGCACAGATACGCAGTATTTT,CSARGYPAAPPSTDTQYF
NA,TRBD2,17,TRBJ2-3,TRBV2,TGTGCCAGCAGTGAAGAACCCCTAGCGGGGGGGGGGGATACGCAGTATTTT,CASSEEPLAGGGDTQYF
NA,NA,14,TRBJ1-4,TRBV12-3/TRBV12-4,TGTGCCAGCAGCCCCATTACCCTGCGGGAAAAACTGTTTTTT,CASSPITLREKLFF
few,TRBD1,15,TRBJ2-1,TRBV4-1,TGCGCCAGCAGCCAACTCCGCCGACAGGGGAATGAGCAGTTCTTC,CASSQLRRQGNEQFF
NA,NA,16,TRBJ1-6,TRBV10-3,TGTGCCATCAGTGGGTCGGTCGGGCAAGGGGATTCACCCCTCCACTTT,CAISGSVGQGDSPLHF
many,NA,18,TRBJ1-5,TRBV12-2,TGTGCAAGTCGTCTCCGGCACAGGGGGCGCGAGGGCAATCAGCCCCAGCATTTT,CASRLRHRGREGNQPQHF
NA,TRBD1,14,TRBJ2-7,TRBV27,TGTGCCAGCAGTTTGGGACAGGGACGGTACGAGCAGTACTTC,CASSLGQGRYEQYF
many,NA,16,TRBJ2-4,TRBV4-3,TGCGCCAGCAGCCAAGAAGAATCTGGGGATAAAAACATTCAGTACTTC,CASSQEESGDKNIQYF
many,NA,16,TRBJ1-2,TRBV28,TGTGCCAGCACCCTTATACAGGGTCCCCTTGGCTATGGCTACACCTTC,CASTLIQGPLGYGYTF
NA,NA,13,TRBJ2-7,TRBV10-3,TGTGCCATCAGTGAGCTGGGGGCCGGTGAGCAGTACTTC,CAISELGAGEQYF
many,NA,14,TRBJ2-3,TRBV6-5,TGTGCCAGCAGTTCGGCTAAATACACAGATACGCAGTATTTT,CASSSAKYTDTQYF
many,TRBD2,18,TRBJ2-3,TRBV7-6,TGTGCCAGCAGACTGAAGATGGCTAGCGGGGTTTTCACAGATACGCAGTATTTT,CASRLKMASGVFTDTQYF
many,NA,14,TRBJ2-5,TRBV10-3,TGTGCCATCAGCAATCTGTTGTTAGCCGAGACCCAGTACTTC,CAISNLLLAETQYF
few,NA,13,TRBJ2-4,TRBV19,TGTGCCAGTAGTATTGGGGGGGCGGACATTCAGTACTTC,CASSIGGADIQYF
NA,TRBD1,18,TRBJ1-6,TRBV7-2,TGTGCCAGCAGCTTGTTAACAGGGGGAGTCCCCTATAATTCACCCCTCCACTTT,CASSLLTGGVPYNSPLHF
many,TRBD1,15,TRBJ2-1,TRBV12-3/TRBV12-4,TGTGCCAGCAGTTACGGGACAGGGGCCTACAATGAGCAGTTCTTC,CASSYGTGAYNEQFF
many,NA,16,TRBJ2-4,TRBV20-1,TGCAGTGCTAGATACGAAAGAGACAGCAAAAAAAACATTCAGTACTTC,CSARYERDSKKNIQYF
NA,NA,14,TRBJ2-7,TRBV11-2,TGTGCCAGCAGCTTTTTTGATCCTCCCTACGAGCAGTACTTC,CASSFFDPPYEQYF
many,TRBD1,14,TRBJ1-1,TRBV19,TGTGCCAGTAGTCCCTTGACAGGGTGGACTGAAGCTTTCTTT,CASSPLTGWTEAFF
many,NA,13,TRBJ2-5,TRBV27,TGTGCCAGCAGAATCAGGTACCAAGAGACCCAGTACTTC,CASRIRYQETQYF
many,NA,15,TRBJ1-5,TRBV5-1,TGCGCCAGCAGCTTGGGTTTCGGGGGCTATCAGCCCCAGCATTTT,CASSLGFGGYQPQHF
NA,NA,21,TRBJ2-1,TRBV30,TGTGCCTGGAATGTTAATGTCCGGCGGGGTTCCCCTATAGTGTCCCACAATGAGCAGTTCTTC,CAWNVNVRRGSPIVSHNEQFF
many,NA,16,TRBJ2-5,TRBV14,TGTGCCAGCAGCCATACCCGGAGACAGGAGGGGAAGACCCAGTACTTC,CASSHTRRQEGKTQYF
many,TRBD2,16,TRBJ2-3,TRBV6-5,TGTGCCAGCAGCTCTTTGGCGGGAGGTCTGTACGATACGCAGTATTTT,CASSSLAGGLYDTQYF
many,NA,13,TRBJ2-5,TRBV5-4,TGTGCCAGCAGCTACGGTAGGGCAGAGACCCAGTACTTC,CASSYGRAETQYF
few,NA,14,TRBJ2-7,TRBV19,TGTGCCAGTAGTATGGGCTCGGGCTCCTACGAGCAGTACTTC,CASSMGSGSYEQYF
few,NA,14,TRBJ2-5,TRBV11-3,TGTGCCAGCAGCCCTAGGGGATTGCGGGAGACCCAGTACTTC,CASSPRGLRETQYF
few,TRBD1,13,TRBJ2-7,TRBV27,TGTGCCAGCAAGACAGGGGCGAACTACGAGCAGTACTTC,CASKTGANYEQYF
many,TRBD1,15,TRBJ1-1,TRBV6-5,TGTGCCAGCAGCCATGGGACAGGACCGAACACTGAAGCTTTCTTT,CASSHGTGPNTEAFF
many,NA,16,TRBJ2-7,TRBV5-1,TGCGCCAGCAGCTTGGACAGGACAGTAGTAACCTACGAGCAGTACTTC,CASSLDRTVVTYEQYF
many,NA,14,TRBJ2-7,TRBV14,TGTGCCAGCAGCCCCGGGTCTAGCTCCTACGAGCAGTACTTC,CASSPGSSSYEQYF
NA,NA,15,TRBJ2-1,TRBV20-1,TGCAGTGCCGAGCCCGCGGGGATTATCTACAATGAGCAGTTCTTC,CSAEPAGIIYNEQFF
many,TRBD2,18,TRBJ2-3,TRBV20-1,TGCAGTGCTAGAGAGGGCGGGAGGGCCTTCTTTCTGGCAGATACGCAGTATTTT,CSAREGGRAFFLADTQYF
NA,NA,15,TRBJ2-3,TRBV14,TGTGCCAGCAGCCAAGATCCTGTAAACACAGATACGCAGTATTTT,CASSQDPVNTDTQYF
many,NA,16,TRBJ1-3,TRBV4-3,TGCGCCAGCAGCCAAGATCTCCGACGCTCTGGAAACACCATATATTTT,CASSQDLRRSGNTIYF
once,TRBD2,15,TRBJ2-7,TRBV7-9,TGTGCCAGCAGCTCCACTAGCGGGAGACCCTACGAGCGGTACTTC,CASSSTSGRPYERYF
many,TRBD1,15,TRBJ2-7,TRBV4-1,TGCGCCAGCAGCCAATTGACAGGGAGCTCCTACGAGCAGTACTTC,CASSQLTGSSYEQYF
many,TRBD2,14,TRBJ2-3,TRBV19,TGTGCCAGTAGTCTCGTTAGCGGGACGGATACGCAGTATTTT,CASSLVSGTDTQYF
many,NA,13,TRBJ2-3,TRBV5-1,TGCGCCAGCAGCCGTTCTAGCACAGATACGCAGTATTTT,CASSRSSTDTQYF
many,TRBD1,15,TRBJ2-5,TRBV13,TGTGCCAGCAGCCCAGGGCCAGGGGGTTTGGAGACCCAGTACTTC,CASSPGPGGLETQYF
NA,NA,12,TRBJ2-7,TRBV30,TGTGCCTGGAGTAGCGGCCAGGACGAGCAGTACTTC,CAWSSGQDEQYF
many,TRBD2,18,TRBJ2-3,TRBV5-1,TGCGCCAGCAGCTCCACTAGCGGGGGGGCCCTGAACACAGATACGCAGTATTTT,CASSSTSGGALNTDTQYF
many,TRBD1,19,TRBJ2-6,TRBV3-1,TGTGCCAGCAGCCAAGATGGGACAGGGTATTCCTCTGGGGCCAACGTCCTGACTTTC,CASSQDGTGYSSGANVLTF
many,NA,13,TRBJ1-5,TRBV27,TGTGCCAGCACCTTGGACTCTGATCAGCCCCAGCATTTT,CASTLDSDQPQHF
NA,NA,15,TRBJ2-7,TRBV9,TGTGCCAGCAGCGTCTCGGCGGGATCCTCCTACGAGCAGTACTTC,CASSVSAGSSYEQYF
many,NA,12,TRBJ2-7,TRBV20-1,TGCAGTGCCGACACCGGAGGCTACGAGCAGTACTTC,CSADTGGYEQYF
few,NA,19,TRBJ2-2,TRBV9,TGTGCCAGCAGCCCCACGGGACTGCCGGTTATTTCGAACACCGGGGAGCTGTTTTTT,CASSPTGLPVISNTGELFF